A single TCR beta chain is shown here with its context. Hyperthyroidism in the patients, aged 18 to 65, was newly diagnosed and under 2 months in duration. The CDR3 is made up of 13 amino acids. V lost 9 bases, J lost 10 bases, and 21 bases lay in between. Germline V gene sequence: CDR1 SGHTA, CDR2 FQGTGA. The data are from a study of T cells in Graves' hyperthyroidism and ophthalmopathy. From RNA transcripts, TCR beta CDR3 regions were amplified. Carried out on the TCR CDR3, a first-round RT-PCR used the HTBI primer set. MiXCR, applied by TCRdb to the multiplex PCR reads, yields one record per CDR3 protein. The sample carries around 540,000 distinct CDR3 sequences, under 60% recorded once.

The sample consisted of peripheral blood or thyroid tissue (not recorded which). This TCR was sampled from a woman between 18 and 29 years old with Graves' hyperthyroidism. This chain joins TRBV7-3 and TRBJ1-1, with D possibly TRBD1 on 6 matching bases. The CDR3 protein is CASRQGRALVAFF. As DNA, the CDR3 is TGTGCCAGTCGCCAGGGGAGGGCACTGGTAGCTTTCTTT.